The entry that follows covers one T cell receptor (beta chain) sequence. Its target is not known. The data were taken from a study of T cell responses to AZD1222 COVID-19 vaccine. Study results and caveats: There were mostly white British donors and more females than males, and clonal diversity was possibly underestimated. Recipients of two AZD1222 doses showed rising Spike-specific TCR breadth and depth.

This CDR3 spans 15 amino acids. The germline gives CDR1 SGHNT, CDR2 YYREEE (reference sequence). The V gene lost 1 base and the J gene lost 6 bases, with 14 bases spanning the gap. Libraries were prepared by immunoSEQ multiplex PCR; TCRdb keeps only in-frame clonotypes and omits some of them. The sample contains about 160,000 clones, around 90% of which appear only once. The chain carries TRBV5-4 and TRBJ2-1; D possibly corresponds to TRBD2 (6 bases). Sample: peripheral blood, taken on day 0 of AZD1222 vaccination. The TCR originated in an adult in good health. The CDR3 loop is CASSLPGSGGNEQFF. In nucleotides, the CDR3 is TGTGCCAGCAGCTTGCCCGGGAGCGGTGGCAATGAGCAGTTCTTC.